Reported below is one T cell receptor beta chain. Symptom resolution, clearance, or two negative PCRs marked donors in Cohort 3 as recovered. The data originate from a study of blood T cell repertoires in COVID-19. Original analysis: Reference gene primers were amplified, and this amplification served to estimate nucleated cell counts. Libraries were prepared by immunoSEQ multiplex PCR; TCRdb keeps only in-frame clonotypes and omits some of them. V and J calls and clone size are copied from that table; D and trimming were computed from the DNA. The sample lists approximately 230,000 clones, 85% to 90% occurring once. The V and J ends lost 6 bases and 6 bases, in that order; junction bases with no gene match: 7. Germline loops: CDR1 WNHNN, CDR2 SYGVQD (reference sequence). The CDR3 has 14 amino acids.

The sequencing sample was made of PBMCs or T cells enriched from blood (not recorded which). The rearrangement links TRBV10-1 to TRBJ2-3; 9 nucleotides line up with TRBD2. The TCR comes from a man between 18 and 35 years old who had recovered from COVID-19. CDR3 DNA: TGCGCCAGCAGCTTAGCGGGAGTGGAGGATACGCAGTATTTT. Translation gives CASSLAGVEDTQYF.